Listed below are T cell receptor beta chains from one sample, sequenced in a study of T cell responses to AZD1222 COVID-19 vaccine. Produced via immunoSEQ multiplex PCR; TCRdb's table is partial and in-frame only. The sample has 200,000 or so clones; approximately 91% are singletons. Sequences were derived from peripheral blood, sampled on day 0 of AZD1222 vaccination. The receptor set was obtained from an adult in good health. The CDR3 runs from the conserved cysteine through the conserved F or W. The D gene is left open where the match is weak. Expanded clones are given a class, and other clones once, few, many or no size at all.

clone size: -
J gene: TRBJ2-7
D gene: TRBD1
V gene: TRBV28
CDR3 protein: CASSLGRGIEQYF
CDR3 DNA: TGTGCCAGCAGTTTGGGCAGGGGGATCGAGCAGTACTTC

clone size: -
J gene: TRBJ2-7
D gene: -
V gene: TRBV29-1
CDR3 protein: CSVGGRGLSYEQYF
CDR3 DNA: TGCAGCGTTGGGGGCCGGGGGCTTAGCTACGAGCAGTACTTC

clone size: -
J gene: TRBJ1-2
D gene: TRBD1
V gene: TRBV19
CDR3 protein: CASSTELTGVNGYTF
CDR3 DNA: TGTGCCAGTAGTACCGAATTGACAGGGGTCAATGGCTACACCTTC

clone size: -
J gene: TRBJ2-1
D gene: TRBD2
V gene: TRBV5-1
CDR3 protein: CASSVGLAGGYNEQFF
CDR3 DNA: TGCGCCAGCAGCGTGGGACTAGCGGGCGGTTACAATGAGCAGTTCTTC

clone size: -
J gene: TRBJ2-2
D gene: -
V gene: TRBV18
CDR3 protein: CASSRTGELFF
CDR3 DNA: TGTGCCAGCTCGCGCACCGGGGAGCTGTTTTTT

clone size: -
J gene: TRBJ2-7
D gene: -
V gene: TRBV15
CDR3 protein: CATRYDSSYEQYF
CDR3 DNA: TGTGCCACCCGGTACGACAGCTCCTACGAGCAGTACTTC

clone size: -
J gene: TRBJ1-5
D gene: -
V gene: TRBV2
CDR3 protein: CASTPDRLDQPQHF
CDR3 DNA: TGTGCCAGCACCCCAGACAGGTTGGATCAGCCCCAGCATTTT

clone size: -
J gene: TRBJ2-4
D gene: -
V gene: TRBV9
CDR3 protein: CASSVGDIQYF
CDR3 DNA: TGTGCCAGCAGCGTAGGGGACATTCAGTACTTC

clone size: -
J gene: TRBJ1-2
D gene: -
V gene: TRBV7-2
CDR3 protein: CASSRRDPGQTNYGYTF
CDR3 DNA: TGTGCCAGCAGCCGTCGGGACCCCGGACAAACTAACTATGGCTACACCTTC

clone size: -
J gene: TRBJ1-1
D gene: -
V gene: TRBV7-3
CDR3 protein: CASSLGPGVMNTEAFF
CDR3 DNA: TGTGCCAGCAGCTTAGGGCCAGGCGTCATGAACACTGAAGCTTTCTTT

clone size: -
J gene: TRBJ2-1
D gene: -
V gene: TRBV19
CDR3 protein: CASSMSFTYNEQFF
CDR3 DNA: TGTGCCAGTAGTATGTCATTTACCTACAATGAGCAGTTCTTC

clone size: -
J gene: TRBJ2-1
D gene: -
V gene: TRBV3-1/TRBV3-2
CDR3 protein: CASSQETPWSSYNEQFF
CDR3 DNA: TGTGCCAGCAGCCAAGAGACTCCTTGGAGCTCCTACAATGAGCAGTTCTTC

clone size: -
J gene: TRBJ1-1
D gene: TRBD1
V gene: TRBV27
CDR3 protein: CASSPWDRPNTEAFF
CDR3 DNA: TGTGCCAGCAGTCCATGGGACAGACCGAACACTGAAGCTTTCTTT

clone size: -
J gene: TRBJ2-7
D gene: -
V gene: TRBV9
CDR3 protein: CASSPHRRGSYEQYF
CDR3 DNA: TGTGCCAGCAGCCCCCACCGGAGGGGATCCTACGAGCAGTACTTC

clone size: once
J gene: TRBJ1-2
D gene: TRBD1
V gene: TRBV3-1/TRBV3-2
CDR3 protein: CASTGQGGWYGYTF
CDR3 DNA: TGTGCCAGCACCGGACAGGGGGGTTGGTATGGCTACACCTTC

clone size: -
J gene: TRBJ2-7
D gene: TRBD1
V gene: TRBV29-1
CDR3 protein: CSVGTGGSSYEQYF
CDR3 DNA: TGCAGCGTTGGGACAGGGGGGAGCTCCTACGAGCAGTACTTC

clone size: -
J gene: TRBJ1-5
D gene: -
V gene: TRBV7-9
CDR3 protein: CASSLTIETSRGQPQHF
CDR3 DNA: TGTGCCAGCAGCTTAACAATCGAGACTTCTCGAGGACAGCCCCAGCATTTT

clone size: -
J gene: TRBJ1-1
D gene: -
V gene: TRBV5-4
CDR3 protein: CASSPDSREAFF
CDR3 DNA: TGTGCCAGCAGCCCGGACAGCCGTGAAGCTTTCTTT

clone size: -
J gene: TRBJ2-2
D gene: -
V gene: TRBV6-5
CDR3 protein: CASSPGANTGELFF
CDR3 DNA: TGTGCCAGCAGTCCAGGAGCGAACACCGGGGAGCTGTTTTTT

clone size: -
J gene: TRBJ1-1
D gene: -
V gene: TRBV4-1
CDR3 protein: CASSQRIKVSNTEAFF
CDR3 DNA: TGCGCCAGCAGCCAAAGGATTAAGGTCTCGAACACTGAAGCTTTCTTT

clone size: few
J gene: TRBJ1-5
D gene: -
V gene: TRBV15
CDR3 protein: CATSLGGTTYQPQHF
CDR3 DNA: TGTGCCACCAGCCTTGGGGGCACCACTTATCAGCCCCAGCATTTT

clone size: -
J gene: TRBJ2-7
D gene: TRBD2
V gene: TRBV5-4
CDR3 protein: CASSLVLAGADEQYF
CDR3 DNA: TGTGCCAGCAGCTTGGTCCTAGCGGGAGCGGACGAGCAGTACTTC

clone size: -
J gene: TRBJ1-6
D gene: -
V gene: TRBV7-3
CDR3 protein: CASSLNPGGNSPLHF
CDR3 DNA: TGTGCCAGCAGCTTAAACCCGGGAGGTAATTCACCCCTCCACTTT

clone size: once
J gene: TRBJ1-1
D gene: -
V gene: TRBV12-3/TRBV12-4
CDR3 protein: CASSLGKNTEAFF
CDR3 DNA: TGTGCCAGCAGCCTCGGCAAGAACACTGAAGCTTTCTTT

clone size: -
J gene: TRBJ1-1
D gene: -
V gene: TRBV4-3
CDR3 protein: CASSQDGTAEAFF
CDR3 DNA: TGCGCCAGCAGCCAAGATGGGACGGCTGAAGCTTTCTTT

clone size: once
J gene: TRBJ2-5
D gene: TRBD2
V gene: TRBV5-6
CDR3 protein: CASSLFVGLAETQYF
CDR3 DNA: TGTGCCAGCAGCTTGTTCGTCGGACTAGCGGAGACCCAGTACTTC

clone size: -
J gene: TRBJ2-7
D gene: TRBD1
V gene: TRBV28
CDR3 protein: CASSFLARDSLSYEQYF
CDR3 DNA: TGTGCCAGCAGTTTTTTGGCCAGGGACAGCCTCTCCTACGAGCAGTACTTC

clone size: -
J gene: TRBJ1-6
D gene: -
V gene: TRBV4-3
CDR3 protein: CASSQDRGLTNSPLHF
CDR3 DNA: TGCGCCAGCAGCCAAGATAGGGGACTGACAAATTCACCCCTCCACTTT

clone size: -
J gene: TRBJ2-1
D gene: -
V gene: TRBV7-2
CDR3 protein: CASRGASALNEQFF
CDR3 DNA: TGTGCCAGCAGGGGGGCTAGCGCCCTCAATGAGCAGTTCTTC

clone size: -
J gene: TRBJ1-1
D gene: TRBD1
V gene: TRBV7-7
CDR3 protein: CASSLAFLQGGNTEAFF
CDR3 DNA: TGTGCTAGCAGCTTAGCCTTTCTCCAGGGGGGCAACACTGAAGCTTTCTTT

clone size: -
J gene: TRBJ2-4
D gene: TRBD1
V gene: TRBV2
CDR3 protein: CASSPQGAGKNIQYF
CDR3 DNA: TGTGCCAGCAGTCCTCAGGGGGCTGGCAAAAACATTCAGTACTTC

clone size: -
J gene: TRBJ1-5
D gene: -
V gene: TRBV6-1
CDR3 protein: CASSEREYSNQPQHF
CDR3 DNA: TGTGCCAGCAGTGAAAGGGAATACAGCAATCAGCCCCAGCATTTT

clone size: few
J gene: TRBJ1-6
D gene: -
V gene: TRBV7-9
CDR3 protein: CASSLDGDGSPLHF
CDR3 DNA: TGTGCCAGCAGCTTAGACGGGGATGGTTCACCCCTCCACTTT

clone size: -
J gene: TRBJ2-7
D gene: -
V gene: TRBV18
CDR3 protein: CASSPEATGTTEQYF
CDR3 DNA: TGTGCCAGCTCACCGGAGGCCACCGGGACAACCGAGCAGTACTTC

clone size: -
J gene: TRBJ2-7
D gene: TRBD2
V gene: TRBV28
CDR3 protein: CASSLLAGGYEQYF
CDR3 DNA: TGTGCCAGCAGTTTGTTAGCGGGAGGCTACGAGCAGTACTTC

clone size: -
J gene: TRBJ2-1
D gene: TRBD2
V gene: TRBV4-1
CDR3 protein: CASSQESGGDYNEQFF
CDR3 DNA: TGCGCCAGCAGCCAAGAAAGCGGGGGGGACTACAATGAGCAGTTCTTC

clone size: -
J gene: TRBJ2-3
D gene: -
V gene: TRBV28
CDR3 protein: CASGDGGPSTDTQYF
CDR3 DNA: TGTGCCAGCGGGGACGGCGGGCCGAGCACAGATACGCAGTATTTT

clone size: -
J gene: TRBJ2-3
D gene: TRBD2
V gene: TRBV7-8
CDR3 protein: CASRPKRRIPGTSKLADTQYF
CDR3 DNA: TGTGCCAGCAGACCGAAAAGGAGAATACCCGGGACTAGCAAGTTGGCAGATACGCAGTATTTT

clone size: -
J gene: TRBJ1-5
D gene: -
V gene: TRBV28
CDR3 protein: CASSFRVSLNQPQHF
CDR3 DNA: TGTGCCAGCAGTTTCAGGGTGTCCCTCAATCAGCCCCAGCATTTT

clone size: -
J gene: TRBJ2-1
D gene: TRBD2
V gene: TRBV9
CDR3 protein: CASSQSGGSYNEQFF
CDR3 DNA: TGTGCCAGCAGCCAAAGCGGGGGATCCTACAATGAGCAGTTCTTC

clone size: -
J gene: TRBJ1-5
D gene: -
V gene: TRBV27
CDR3 protein: CASSPYRNSNQPQHF
CDR3 DNA: TGTGCCAGCAGTCCTTACAGAAATAGCAATCAGCCCCAGCATTTT

clone size: -
J gene: TRBJ2-2
D gene: TRBD2
V gene: TRBV11-2
CDR3 protein: CASRPLARNTGELFF
CDR3 DNA: TGTGCCAGCAGGCCACTAGCGCGAAACACCGGGGAGCTGTTTTTT

clone size: -
J gene: TRBJ2-7
D gene: TRBD1
V gene: TRBV27
CDR3 protein: CASSRGPGQGVYEQYF
CDR3 DNA: TGTGCCAGCAGCCGGGGCCCGGGACAGGGAGTCTACGAGCAGTACTTC

clone size: -
J gene: TRBJ2-3
D gene: -
V gene: TRBV6-5
CDR3 protein: CASNYFLDTDTDTQYF
CDR3 DNA: TGTGCCAGCAATTACTTCTTGGACACTGACACAGATACGCAGTATTTT

clone size: -
J gene: TRBJ1-5
D gene: -
V gene: TRBV18
CDR3 protein: CASSPLGGVSNQPQHF
CDR3 DNA: TGTGCCAGCTCACCACTCGGGGGCGTTAGCAATCAGCCCCAGCATTTT

clone size: -
J gene: TRBJ2-1
D gene: -
V gene: TRBV5-1
CDR3 protein: CASSLVGYNEQFF
CDR3 DNA: TGCGCCAGCAGCTTGGTTGGCTACAATGAGCAGTTCTTC